The present entry profiles one T cell receptor (beta chain) with its context. Other DNA sequences from this sample encode an identical CDR3 as well. The protocol was immunoSEQ multiplex PCR, while the TCRdb copy is restricted to in-frame clones and leaves out a portion. The table shows about 2 million clones, with about 95% occurring only once. The source of the sample is a study of shared clonotypes between healthy human individuals. This CDR3 has 15 amino acids. Per the germline V gene, CDR1 is MNHEY and CDR2 is SVGAGI. Germline trimming cut 5 bases from V and 4 bases from J; bases unmatched to any gene: 6. Donors comprised only Caucasian adults living in Nashville, Tennessee.

The V call is TRBV6-5, the J call TRBJ2-3; 10 bases match TRBD1. This receptor was taken from a man aged 18 to 35 in good health. The sequenced material came from naive CD4+ T cells sorted from blood. Sample subset: CD45RA+ positively selected. In DNA, the CDR3 is TGTGCCAGCAGTACCCCGGGACAGGGGCCAGATACGCAGTATTTT. This codes for CASSTPGQGPDTQYF.